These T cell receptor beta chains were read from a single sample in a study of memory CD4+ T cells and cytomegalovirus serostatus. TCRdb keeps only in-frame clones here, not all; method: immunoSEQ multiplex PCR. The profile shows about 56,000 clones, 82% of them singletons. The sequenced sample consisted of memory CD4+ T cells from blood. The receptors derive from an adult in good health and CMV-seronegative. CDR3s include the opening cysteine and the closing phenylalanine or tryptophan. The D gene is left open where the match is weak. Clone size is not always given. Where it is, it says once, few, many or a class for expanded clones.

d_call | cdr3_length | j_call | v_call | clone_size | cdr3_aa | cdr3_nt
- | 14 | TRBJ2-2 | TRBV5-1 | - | CASSYTANTGELFF | TGCGCCAGCAGCTATACCGCGAACACCGGGGAGCTGTTTTTT
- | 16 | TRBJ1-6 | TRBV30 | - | CAWSVPHNRPNSPLHF | TGTGCCTGGAGTGTACCCCACAACAGGCCAAATTCACCCCTCCACTTT
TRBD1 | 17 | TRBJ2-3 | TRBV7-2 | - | CASSPKTGVGMRDTQYF | TGTGCCAGCAGCCCTAAAACAGGGGTTGGCATGAGAGATACGCAGTATTTT
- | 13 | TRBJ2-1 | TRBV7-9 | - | CASSLAVEDEQFF | TGTGCCAGCAGCTTAGCGGTCGAGGATGAGCAGTTCTTC
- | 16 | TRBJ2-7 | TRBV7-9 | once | CASSDPNGVSSYEQYF | TGTGCCAGCAGCGACCCTAACGGGGTTAGCTCCTACGAGCAGTACTTC
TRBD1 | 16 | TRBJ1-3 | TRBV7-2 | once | CASSPGQGGSGNTIYF | TGTGCCAGCAGCCCTGGACAGGGAGGCTCTGGAAACACCATATATTTT
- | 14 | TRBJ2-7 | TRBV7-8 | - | CATAAGRLSYEQYF | TGTGCCACCGCGGCGGGACGTCTCTCCTACGAGCAGTACTTC
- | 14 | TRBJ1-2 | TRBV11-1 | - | CASSSQGRSGGYTF | TGTGCCAGCAGCTCGCAGGGTCGGTCCGGTGGCTACACCTTC
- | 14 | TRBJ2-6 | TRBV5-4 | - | CASSLGFGANVLTF | TGTGCCAGCAGCTTGGGGTTTGGGGCCAACGTCCTGACTTTC
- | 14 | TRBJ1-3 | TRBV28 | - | CASSSGTLGNTIYF | TGTGCCAGCAGTTCCGGGACCCTTGGAAACACCATATATTTT
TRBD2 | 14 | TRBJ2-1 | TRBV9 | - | CASSEQLAGGEQFF | TGTGCCAGCAGCGAACAACTAGCGGGGGGCGAGCAGTTCTTC
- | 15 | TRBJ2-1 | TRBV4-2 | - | CASSQDPLARNEQFF | TGTGCCAGCAGCCAAGATCCGCTAGCGCGGAATGAGCAGTTCTTC
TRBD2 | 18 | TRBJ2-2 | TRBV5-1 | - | CASSLEPAGVTNTGELFF | TGCGCCAGCAGCTTGGAACCAGCGGGGGTGACGAACACCGGGGAGCTGTTTTTT
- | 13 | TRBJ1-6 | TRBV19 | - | CASSIDLNSPLHF | TGTGCCAGTAGTATAGATCTGAATTCACCCCTCCACTTT
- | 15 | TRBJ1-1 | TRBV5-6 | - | CASSSPRVGNTEAFF | TGTGCCAGCAGCTCTCCCAGGGTAGGGAACACTGAAGCTTTCTTT
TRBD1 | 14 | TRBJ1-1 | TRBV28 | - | CASSLSGQQRRAFF | TGTGCCAGCAGTCTTTCGGGACAGCAGAGGCGGGCTTTCTTT
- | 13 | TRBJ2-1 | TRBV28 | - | CALGGLPYNEQFF | TGTGCCCTAGGGGGACTCCCCTACAATGAGCAGTTCTTC
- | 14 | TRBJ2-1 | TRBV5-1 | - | CASSLGGPSNEQFF | TGCGCCAGCAGCTTGGGGGGGCCGAGCAATGAGCAGTTCTTC
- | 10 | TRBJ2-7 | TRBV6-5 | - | CAREGYEQYF | TGTGCCAGGGAGGGCTACGAGCAGTACTTC
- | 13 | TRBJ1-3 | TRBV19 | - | CASSTGAGNTIYF | TGTGCCAGTAGCACGGGGGCTGGAAACACCATATATTTT
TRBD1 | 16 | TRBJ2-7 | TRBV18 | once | CASSPVMTGVFNEQYF | TGTGCCAGCTCACCCGTCATGACAGGGGTTTTTAACGAGCAGTACTTC
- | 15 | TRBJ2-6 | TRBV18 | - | CASSPEPSGANVLTF | TGTGCCAGCTCACCGGAGCCCTCTGGGGCCAACGTCCTGACTTTC
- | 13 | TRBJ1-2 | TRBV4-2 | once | CASSQDRPYGYTF | TGTGCCAGCAGCCAAGATAGGCCTTATGGCTACACCTTC
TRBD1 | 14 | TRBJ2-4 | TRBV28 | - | CASSLTGGRNIQYF | TGTGCCAGCAGTCTTACAGGGGGCCGGAACATTCAGTACTTC
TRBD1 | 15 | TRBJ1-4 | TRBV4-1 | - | CASSQQGATNEKLFF | TGCGCCAGCAGCCAACAGGGGGCAACTAATGAAAAACTGTTTTTT
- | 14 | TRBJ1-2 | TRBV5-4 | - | CASSADRLFYGYTF | TGTGCCAGCAGCGCGGACAGATTATTCTATGGCTACACCTTC
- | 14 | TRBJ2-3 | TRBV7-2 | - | CASSLAGSTDTQYF | TGTGCCAGCAGCTTAGCGGGGAGCACAGATACGCAGTATTTT
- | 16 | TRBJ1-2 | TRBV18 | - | CASSPGVALRDYGYTF | TGTGCCAGCTCACCAGGTGTAGCACTGAGGGACTATGGCTACACCTTC
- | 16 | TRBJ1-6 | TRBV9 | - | CASSVAGGRENSPLHF | TGTGCCAGCAGCGTAGCTGGTGGGAGGGAGAATTCACCCCTCCACTTT
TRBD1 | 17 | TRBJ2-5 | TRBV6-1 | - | CASSASRTGNLQETQYF | TGTGCCAGCAGTGCCTCCCGGACAGGCAATCTCCAAGAGACCCAGTACTTC
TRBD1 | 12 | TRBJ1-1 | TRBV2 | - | CASGTGNTEAFF | TGTGCCAGCGGGACAGGAAACACTGAAGCTTTCTTT
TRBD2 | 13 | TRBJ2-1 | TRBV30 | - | CAWRWGGEDEQFF | TGTGCCTGGAGATGGGGGGGGGAGGATGAGCAGTTCTTC
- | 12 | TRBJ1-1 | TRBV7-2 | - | CASSLTLGEAFF | TGTGCCAGCAGCCTAACATTAGGGGAAGCTTTCTTT
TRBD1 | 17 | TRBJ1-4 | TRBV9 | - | CASSVGPGQGINEKLFF | TGTGCCAGCAGCGTAGGTCCCGGACAGGGGATAAATGAAAAACTGTTTTTT
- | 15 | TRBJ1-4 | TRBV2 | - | CASRRVTSTNEKLFF | TGTGCCAGCAGGAGGGTAACCTCAACTAATGAAAAACTGTTTTTT
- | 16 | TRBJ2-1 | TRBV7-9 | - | CASSPRQTHAYNEQFF | TGTGCCAGCAGCCCCCGGCAGACCCATGCCTACAATGAGCAGTTCTTC
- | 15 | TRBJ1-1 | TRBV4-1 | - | CASSQGLTVNTEAFF | TGCGCCAGCAGCCAGGGCCTAACAGTGAACACTGAAGCTTTCTTT
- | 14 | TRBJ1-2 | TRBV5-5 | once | CASSLVGSEGGYTF | TGTGCCAGCAGCTTGGTGGGCTCTGAAGGGGGCTACACCTTC
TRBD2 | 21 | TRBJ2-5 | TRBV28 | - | CASSVSMVGWRAGGLQETQYF | TGTGCCAGCTCAGTTTCGATGGTAGGATGGAGAGCGGGGGGGCTACAAGAGACCCAGTACTTC
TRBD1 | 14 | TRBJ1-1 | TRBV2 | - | CASLWDRGGTEAFF | TGTGCCAGCCTTTGGGACAGGGGGGGCACTGAAGCTTTCTTT
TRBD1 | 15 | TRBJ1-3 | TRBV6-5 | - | CASSGTGKTGNTIYF | TGTGCCAGCAGTGGGACAGGGAAAACAGGAAACACCATATATTTT